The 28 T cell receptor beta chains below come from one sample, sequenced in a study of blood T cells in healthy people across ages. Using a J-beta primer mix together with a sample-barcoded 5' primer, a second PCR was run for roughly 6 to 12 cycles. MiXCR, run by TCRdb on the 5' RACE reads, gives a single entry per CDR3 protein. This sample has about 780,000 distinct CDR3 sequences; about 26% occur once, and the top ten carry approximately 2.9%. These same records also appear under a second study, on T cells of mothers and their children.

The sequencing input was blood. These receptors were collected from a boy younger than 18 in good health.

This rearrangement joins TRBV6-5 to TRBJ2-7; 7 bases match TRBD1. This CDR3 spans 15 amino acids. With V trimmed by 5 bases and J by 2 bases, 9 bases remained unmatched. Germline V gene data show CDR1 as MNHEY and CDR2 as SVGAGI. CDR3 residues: CASSTAGTATYEQYF. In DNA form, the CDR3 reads TGTGCCAGCAGTACAGCCGGGACAGCGACCTACGAGCAGTACTTC.

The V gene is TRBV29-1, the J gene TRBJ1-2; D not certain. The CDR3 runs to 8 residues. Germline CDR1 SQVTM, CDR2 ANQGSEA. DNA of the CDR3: TGCACCAACAATGGCTACACCTTC. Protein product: CTNNGYTF.

CDR3 nucleotides: TGTGCCAGCAGCCCCATAGGTTCTACGGGGGGGCGCACAGATACGCAGTATTTT. Translation gives CASSPIGSTGGRTDTQYF. The gene calls are TRBV6-1 and TRBJ2-3; 8 bases fit TRBD2. The CDR3 loop spans 18 amino acids. The ends lost 6 bases at V and 1 base at J; junction bases unmatched: 15. Germline V CDR1 and CDR2: MNHNS, SASEGT.

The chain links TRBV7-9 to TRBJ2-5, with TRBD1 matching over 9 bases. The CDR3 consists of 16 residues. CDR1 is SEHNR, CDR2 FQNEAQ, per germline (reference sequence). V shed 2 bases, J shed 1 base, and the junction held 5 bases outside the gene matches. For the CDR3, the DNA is TGTGCCAGCAGCTTAACCGAGGACAGGGGCCAAGAGACCCAGTACTTC. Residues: CASSLTEDRGQETQYF.

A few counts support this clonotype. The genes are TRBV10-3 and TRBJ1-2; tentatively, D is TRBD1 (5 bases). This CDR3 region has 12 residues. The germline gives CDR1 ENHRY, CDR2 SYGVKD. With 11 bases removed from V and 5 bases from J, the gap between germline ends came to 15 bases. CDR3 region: CAFHRGGYGYTF. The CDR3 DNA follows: TGTGCCTTCCATAGGGGAGGATATGGCTACACCTTC.

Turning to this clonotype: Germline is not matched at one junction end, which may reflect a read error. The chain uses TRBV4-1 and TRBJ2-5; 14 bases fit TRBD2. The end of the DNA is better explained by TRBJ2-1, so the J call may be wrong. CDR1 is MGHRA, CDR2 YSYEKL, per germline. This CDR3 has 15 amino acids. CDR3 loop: CASSQGLAGDKEQFF. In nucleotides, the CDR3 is TGCGCCAGCAGCCAGGGACTAGCGGGGGACAAAGAGCAGTTCTTC.

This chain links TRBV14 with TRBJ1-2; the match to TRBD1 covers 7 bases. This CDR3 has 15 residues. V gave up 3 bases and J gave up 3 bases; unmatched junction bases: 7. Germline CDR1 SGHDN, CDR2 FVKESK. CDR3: CASSQGWDRDYGYTF. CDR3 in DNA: TGTGCCAGCAGCCAGGGTTGGGACAGAGACTATGGCTACACCTTC.

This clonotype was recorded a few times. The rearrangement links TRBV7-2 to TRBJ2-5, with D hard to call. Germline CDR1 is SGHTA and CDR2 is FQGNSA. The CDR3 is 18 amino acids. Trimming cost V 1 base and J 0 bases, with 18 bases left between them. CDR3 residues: CASSLGYRQPAYQETQYF. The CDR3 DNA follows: TGTGCCAGCAGCTTAGGGTATAGGCAGCCTGCTTACCAAGAGACCCAGTACTTC.

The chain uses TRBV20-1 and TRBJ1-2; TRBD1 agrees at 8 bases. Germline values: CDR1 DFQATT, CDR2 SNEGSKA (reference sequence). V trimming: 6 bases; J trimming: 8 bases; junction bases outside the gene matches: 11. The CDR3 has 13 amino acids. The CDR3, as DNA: TGCAGTGCCAGCGCCCAGGGGGCCAACGGCTACACCTTC. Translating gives CSASAQGANGYTF.

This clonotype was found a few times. CDR3 sequence reads: CASSGDTRGAQYF. The DNA of the CDR3 is TGTGCCAGCAGCGGGGACACACGCGGGGCCCAGTACTTC. V and J are TRBV6-1 and TRBJ2-5, with D possibly being TRBD1 or TRBD2 (6 bases each). Trimming took 6 bases from V and 9 from J, leaving 17 bases between them. Germline V gene data show CDR1 as MNHNS and CDR2 as SASEGT. The CDR3 is made up of 13 amino acids.

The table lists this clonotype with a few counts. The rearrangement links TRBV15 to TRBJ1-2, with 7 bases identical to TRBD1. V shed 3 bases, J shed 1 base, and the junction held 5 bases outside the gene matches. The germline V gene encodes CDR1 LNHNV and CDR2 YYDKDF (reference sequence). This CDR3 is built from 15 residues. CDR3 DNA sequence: TGTGCCACCAGCAGTCGGACAGGTCTTAACTATGGCTACACCTTC. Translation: CATSSRTGLNYGYTF.

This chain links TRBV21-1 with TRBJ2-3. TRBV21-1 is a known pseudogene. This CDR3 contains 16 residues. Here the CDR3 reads CASSAPIASSTDTQYF. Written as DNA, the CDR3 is TGTGCCAGCAGCGCACCCATCGCGTCTAGCACAGATACGCAGTATTTT.

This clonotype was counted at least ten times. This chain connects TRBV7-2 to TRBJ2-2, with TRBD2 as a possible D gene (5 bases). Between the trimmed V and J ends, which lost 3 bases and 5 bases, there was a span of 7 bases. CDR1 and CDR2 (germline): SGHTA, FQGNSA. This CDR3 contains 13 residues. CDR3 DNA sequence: TGTGCCAGCAGCTTTCGGGGTACCGGGGAGCTGTTTTTT. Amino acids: CASSFRGTGELFF.

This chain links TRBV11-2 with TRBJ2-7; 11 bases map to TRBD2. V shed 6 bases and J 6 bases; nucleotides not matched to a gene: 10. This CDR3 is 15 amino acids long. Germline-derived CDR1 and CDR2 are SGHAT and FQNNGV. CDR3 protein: CASSYGTSGLSEQYF. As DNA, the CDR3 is TGTGCCAGCAGTTATGGGACTAGCGGACTCAGCGAGCAGTACTTC. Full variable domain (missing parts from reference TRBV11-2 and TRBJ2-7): EAGVAQSPRYKIIEKRQSVAFWCNPISGHATLYWYQQILGQGPKLLIQFQNNGVVDDSQLPKDRFSAERLKGVDSTLKIQPAKLEDSAVYLCASSYGTSGLSEQYFGPGTRLTVT.

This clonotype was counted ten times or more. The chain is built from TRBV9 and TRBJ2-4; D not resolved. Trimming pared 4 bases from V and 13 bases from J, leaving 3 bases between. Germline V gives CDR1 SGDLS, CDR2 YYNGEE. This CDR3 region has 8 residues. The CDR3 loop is CASSPQYF. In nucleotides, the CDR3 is TGTGCCAGCAGCCCCCAGTACTTC. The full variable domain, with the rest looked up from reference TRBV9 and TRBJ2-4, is DSGVTQTPKHLITATGQRVTLRCSPRSGDLSVYWYQQSLDQGLQFLIQYYNGEERAKGNILERFSAQQFPDLHSELNLSSLELGDSALYFCASSPQYFGAGTRLSVL.

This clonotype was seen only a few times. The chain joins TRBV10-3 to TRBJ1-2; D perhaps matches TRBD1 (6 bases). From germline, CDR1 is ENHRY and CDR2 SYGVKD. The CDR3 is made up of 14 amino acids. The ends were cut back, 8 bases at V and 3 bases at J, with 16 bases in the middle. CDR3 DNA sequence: TGTGCCATCGGGGTTATGGACAGCGACTATGGCTACACCTTC. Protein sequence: CAIGVMDSDYGYTF.

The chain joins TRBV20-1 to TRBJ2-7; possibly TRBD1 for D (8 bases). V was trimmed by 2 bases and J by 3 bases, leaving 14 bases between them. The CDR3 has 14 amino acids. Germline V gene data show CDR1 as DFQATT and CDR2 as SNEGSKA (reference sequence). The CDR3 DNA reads TGCAGTGCTAGAAACAGGGGGGGGATCTACGAGCAGTACTTC. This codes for CSARNRGGIYEQYF.

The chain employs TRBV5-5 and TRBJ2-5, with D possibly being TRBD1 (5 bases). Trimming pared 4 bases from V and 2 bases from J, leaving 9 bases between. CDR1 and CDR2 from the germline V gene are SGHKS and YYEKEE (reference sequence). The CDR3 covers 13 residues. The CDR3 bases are TGTGCCAGCAGCGTGGACATTCAAGAGACCCAGTACTTC. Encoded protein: CASSVDIQETQYF.

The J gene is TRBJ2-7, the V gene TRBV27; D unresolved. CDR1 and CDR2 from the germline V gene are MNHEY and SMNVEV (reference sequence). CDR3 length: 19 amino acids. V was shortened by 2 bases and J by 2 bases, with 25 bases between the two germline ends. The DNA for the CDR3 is TGTGCCAGCAGTTTAAACGTCGGTCCGGGCGTACCCAATCCCTACGAGCAGTACTTC. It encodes CASSLNVGPGVPNPYEQYF.

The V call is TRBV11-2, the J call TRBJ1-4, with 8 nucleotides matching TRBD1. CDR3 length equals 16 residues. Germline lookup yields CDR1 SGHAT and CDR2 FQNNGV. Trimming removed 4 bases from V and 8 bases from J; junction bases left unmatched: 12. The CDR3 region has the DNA TGTGCCAGCAGCTCCAGGACCGGGACAGGCAAAGAAAAACTGTTTTTT. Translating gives CASSSRTGTGKEKLFF.

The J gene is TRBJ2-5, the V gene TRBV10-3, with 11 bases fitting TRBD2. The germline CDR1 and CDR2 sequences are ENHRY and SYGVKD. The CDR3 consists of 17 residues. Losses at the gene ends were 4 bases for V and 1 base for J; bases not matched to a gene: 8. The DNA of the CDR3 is TGTGCCATCAGTGGAGGCGTTACTAGCGGGGGCCAAGAGACCCAGTACTTC. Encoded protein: CAISGGVTSGGQETQYF.

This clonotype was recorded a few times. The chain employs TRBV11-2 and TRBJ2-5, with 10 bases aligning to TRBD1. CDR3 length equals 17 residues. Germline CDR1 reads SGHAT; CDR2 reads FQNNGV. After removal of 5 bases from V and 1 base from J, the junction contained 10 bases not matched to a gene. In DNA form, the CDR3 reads TGTGCCAGCAGCCCGACACCGGGACAGGGGCTCCAAGAGACCCAGTACTTC. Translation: CASSPTPGQGLQETQYF.

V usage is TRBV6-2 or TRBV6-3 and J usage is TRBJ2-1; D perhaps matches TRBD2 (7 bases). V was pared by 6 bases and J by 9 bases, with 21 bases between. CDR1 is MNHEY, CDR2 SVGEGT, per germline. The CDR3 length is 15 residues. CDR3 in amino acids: CASSPGQGGVSEQFF. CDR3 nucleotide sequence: TGTGCCAGCAGCCCGGGACAAGGGGGGGTTTCTGAGCAGTTCTTC.

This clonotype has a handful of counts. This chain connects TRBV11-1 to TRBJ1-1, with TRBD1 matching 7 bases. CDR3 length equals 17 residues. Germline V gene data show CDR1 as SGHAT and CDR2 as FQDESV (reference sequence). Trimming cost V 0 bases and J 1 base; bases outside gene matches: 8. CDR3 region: CASSLAPRTGKNTEAFF. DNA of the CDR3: TGTGCCAGCAGCTTAGCCCCTCGGACAGGAAAGAACACTGAAGCTTTCTTT.

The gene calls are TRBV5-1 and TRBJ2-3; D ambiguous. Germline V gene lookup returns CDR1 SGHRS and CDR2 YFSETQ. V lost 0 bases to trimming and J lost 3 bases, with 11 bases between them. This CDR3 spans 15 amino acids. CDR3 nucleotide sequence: TGCGCCAGCAGCTTGGTGGACCAGGAGACAGATACGCAGTATTTT. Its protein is CASSLVDQETDTQYF.

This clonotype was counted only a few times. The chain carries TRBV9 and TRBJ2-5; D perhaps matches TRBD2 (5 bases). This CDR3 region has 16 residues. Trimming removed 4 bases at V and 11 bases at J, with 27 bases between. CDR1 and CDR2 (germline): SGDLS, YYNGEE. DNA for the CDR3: TGTGCCAGCAGCCCTTCCGCTAGCAGAGCCCCGGGTGAGCAGTACTTC. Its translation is CASSPSASRAPGEQYF.

The CDR3 DNA reads TGTGCCAGCAGCTTGGAGTTACTAGCGGGGGCCCCTGGTGGTGAGCAGTTCTTC. Its protein is CASSLELLAGAPGGEQFF. The J gene is TRBJ2-5, the V gene TRBV5-6; 11 nucleotides match TRBD2. The J call could be wrong; TRBJ2-1 is a better fit for the DNA end. Looked up from germline, CDR1 is SGHDT and CDR2 is YYEEEE. This CDR3 spans 18 amino acids.

The CDR3 here is CASSFWDNEQFF. CDR3 DNA: TGTGCCAGCAGTTTTTGGGATAATGAGCAGTTCTTC. This sequence joins TRBV12-3 or TRBV12-4 and TRBJ2-1; no clear D gene. V lost 3 bases to trimming and J lost 7 bases, with 7 bases between them. The CDR3 is made up of 12 amino acids.